This TCR beta chain was sequenced in a study of response to subunit inactivated influenza vaccine. Germline loops: CDR1 SNHLY, CDR2 FYNNEI. This CDR3 spans 15 amino acids. V shed 8 bases and J shed 0 bases, with 14 bases lying between them. TCRdb ran MiXCR on the RT-PCR reads and lists one entry per CDR3 protein. The data show 530,000 or so distinct CDR3 sequences, about 25% seen once. Study-wide results and limits: Each seasonal influenza vaccination, the authors suggested, recruits few new T cells.

This clonotype was seen only a few times. Its cognate antigen is unknown. The sequencing here drew on CD4+ T cells sorted from PBMCs, taken roughly 5 days after vaccination. The rearrangement links TRBV2 to TRBJ2-4, with D perhaps being TRBD1 or TRBD2 (7 bases each). This TCR was sampled from a man aged 50 to 60 who received an inactivated influenza vaccine. The CDR3 nucleotides read TGTGCCAGCCTTACAGGGGAGGGAGCCAAAAACATTCAGTACTTC. It is translated as CASLTGEGAKNIQYF.